The next 8 T cell receptor beta chains were all read from a single sample in a study of T cells after yellow fever vaccination. TCRdb analysed the 5' RACE reads with MiXCR anew, one entry per CDR3 protein. This sample has over 250,000 distinct CDR3 sequences, with about 4% found just once. The sequencing here drew on PBMCs, taken 5 days after the yellow fever booster vaccination. Receptor source: a man aged 18 to 29 who received the YFV17D yellow fever vaccine.

The chain uses TRBV5-6 and TRBJ2-3, with TRBD1 as a possible D gene (6 bases). CDR1 and CDR2 (germline): SGHDT, YYEEEE. The CDR3 sequence is 15 residues long. V was pared by 3 bases and J by 6 bases, with 17 bases between. CDR3 sequence reads: CASSSVTGRTDTQYF. CDR3 in DNA: TGTGCCAGCAGCTCTGTCACAGGGAGAACGGATACGCAGTATTTT.

The J gene is TRBJ1-1, the V gene TRBV6-2 or TRBV6-3; no firm D call. CDR1 MNHEY and CDR2 SVGEGT come from the germline V gene. The CDR3 sequence is 12 residues long. V lost 6 bases and J lost 2, with 7 bases in between. As DNA, the CDR3 is TGTGCCAGCAGCACAGCCAACACTGAAGCTTTCTTT. It translates to CASSTANTEAFF.

This clonotype was seen at least ten times. This chain connects TRBV24-1 to TRBJ2-2; D unresolved. The V and J ends lost 2 bases and 6 bases respectively, with 0 bases between them. This CDR3 comprises 11 residues. Germline CDR1 is KGHDR and CDR2 is SFDVKD. The CDR3 sequence is CATSDSGELFF. DNA for the CDR3: TGTGCCACCAGTGATTCCGGGGAGCTGTTTTTT.

The rearrangement joins TRBV7-3 to TRBJ2-3, with D unclear. This CDR3 region has 13 residues. Germline lookup yields CDR1 SGHTA and CDR2 FQGTGA. Trimming removed 5 bases at V and 3 bases at J, with 9 bases between. The CDR3 region has the DNA TGTGCCAGCAGCCAGGAGATGACAGATACGCAGTATTTT. Its protein is CASSQEMTDTQYF.

This clonotype was picked up many times. J is TRBJ1-3 and V is TRBV6-6, with D hard to call. Per germline, CDR1 MNHNY and CDR2 SVGAGI (reference sequence). The CDR3 totals 12 residues. Trimming shortened V by 8 bases and J by 8 bases, and 13 bases separated the two germline ends. The CDR3, as DNA: TGTGCCAGCGTCGCGGTTTCCGACACCATATATTTT. Translating gives CASVAVSDTIYF.

V gene TRBV6-5 combines with J gene TRBJ1-2; D uncertain. This CDR3 comprises 12 residues. The V end was cut by 4 bases, the J end by 1 base, with 4 bases between. Germline CDR1 reads MNHEY; CDR2 reads SVGAGI. The CDR3 DNA sequence: TGTGCCAGCAGTTCGTATAACTATGGCTACACCTTC. This codes for CASSSYNYGYTF.

The CDR3 DNA is TGTGCCAGCAGCCTCCGGAGGGACGTTGGAAACACCATATATTTT. It yields the protein CASSLRRDVGNTIYF. The chain combines TRBV7-9 with TRBJ1-3; maybe TRBD1 (5 bases). Germline lookup yields CDR1 SEHNR and CDR2 FQNEAQ (reference sequence). Trimming shortened V by 5 bases and J by 3 bases, and 14 bases separated the two germline ends. The CDR3 is made up of 15 amino acids.

This clonotype was found a few times. This chain links TRBV29-1 with TRBJ1-5, with a tentative D call TRBD1 (5 bases). Germline V gene data show CDR1 as SQVTM and CDR2 as ANQGSEA. This CDR3 has 12 amino acids. Trimming removed 3 bases at V and 9 bases at J, with 12 bases between. The CDR3 sequence: CSVEIGVWPQHF. The CDR3 nucleotides read TGCAGCGTTGAGATAGGGGTCTGGCCCCAGCATTTT.